These 21 T cell receptor beta chains came from one sample sequenced in a study of blood T cell repertoires in COVID-19. Assay: immunoSEQ multiplex PCR; the TCRdb copy retains only in-frame clones and omits some. The sample holds 250,000 or so clones; around 93% are singletons and the top ten take roughly 2.9%. Sequenced input: PBMCs or T cells enriched from blood (not recorded which). The receptors come from a man aged 40-55 years who had been exposed to COVID-19.

The rearrangement uses TRBV2 and TRBJ1-1, with a tentative D call TRBD1 (5 bases). With 5 bases removed from V and 1 base from J, the gap between germline ends came to 14 bases. CDR3 length: 15 amino acids. The germline gives CDR1 SNHLY, CDR2 FYNNEI. The CDR3 is CASSYTGSPNTEAFF. The CDR3 DNA is TGTGCCAGCAGTTATACAGGATCCCCGAACACTGAAGCTTTCTTT.

The chain links TRBV28 to TRBJ2-7, with 10 bases identical to TRBD1. The V gene end was trimmed by 3 bases and the J gene end by 7 bases; junction bases not matched to a gene: 3. CDR1 is MDHEN and CDR2 is SYDVKM in the germline V gene. This CDR3 has 13 amino acids. The CDR3 DNA is TGTGCCAGCAGTTTGGGACAGGGGAAGGAGCAGTACTTC. Residues: CASSLGQGKEQYF.

A single count supports this clone. The chain couples TRBV27 to TRBJ2-3, with D possibly TRBD2 on 7 matching bases. In germline, CDR1 is MNHEY, CDR2 SMNVEV (reference sequence). V was cut by 2 bases and J by 8 bases, with 20 bases left in between. The CDR3 runs to 16 residues. The CDR3 reads CASSLVGGGIGGTQYF. The CDR3 coding sequence is TGTGCCAGCAGTTTAGTAGGCGGGGGCATAGGAGGTACGCAGTATTTT.

The rearrangement links TRBV5-6 to TRBJ2-7, with a possible D match to TRBD2 (6 bases). Trimming stripped 2 bases from V and 0 bases from J, with 12 bases between. The CDR3 runs to 15 residues. Germline lookup yields CDR1 SGHDT and CDR2 YYEEEE. CDR3 region: CASSLATEGSYEQYF. CDR3 coding DNA: TGTGCCAGCAGCTTAGCTACGGAGGGCTCCTACGAGCAGTACTTC.

V is TRBV7-9 and J is TRBJ2-7; 9 bases agree with TRBD1. The germline V gene has CDR1 SEHNR and CDR2 FQNEAQ (reference sequence). With V trimmed by 1 base and J by 5 bases, 6 bases remained unmatched. The CDR3 covers 15 residues. The DNA for the CDR3 is TGTGCCAGCAGCTTAGGTGACAGGGGGTGGAACGAGCAGTACTTC. Translated: CASSLGDRGWNEQYF.

The chain carries TRBV14 and TRBJ2-5; no reliable D call. The length of the CDR3 is 15 residues. The V end was cut by 0 bases, the J end by 1 base, with 9 bases between. Germline V lookup: CDR1 SGHDN, CDR2 FVKESK. The chain's CDR3 is CASSQDPGSQETQYF. In nucleotides, the CDR3 is TGTGCCAGCAGCCAAGACCCCGGGTCCCAAGAGACCCAGTACTTC.

V usage is TRBV24-1 and J usage is TRBJ1-5; 8 positions match TRBD1. Trimming cost V 7 bases and J 2 bases; bases outside gene matches: 9. Germline CDR1 KGHDR, CDR2 SFDVKD. This CDR3 spans 16 amino acids. DNA for the CDR3: TGTGCCACCAGCGGAAGACAGGGGTCGGGCAATCAGCCCCAGCATTTT. Protein product: CATSGRQGSGNQPQHF.

V is TRBV14 and J is TRBJ1-3; D is uncertain. The ends were cut back, 4 bases at V and 0 bases at J, with 10 bases in the middle. This CDR3 region has 15 residues. Germline CDR1 and CDR2: SGHDN and FVKESK. CDR3 sequence (DNA): TGTGCCAGCAGCCGGCTGGTCCTCTCTGGAAACACCATATATTTT. It codes for CASSRLVLSGNTIYF.

CDR3 DNA: TGTGCCAGCAGCCAAGAGTTGGCGGGAGTAACCGGGGAGCTGTTTTTT. It yields the protein CASSQELAGVTGELFF. The chain uses TRBV3-1 (or the pseudogene TRBV3-2) and TRBJ2-2, with 7 bases matching TRBD2. This CDR3 has 16 residues. CDR1 and CDR2 from the germline V gene are LGHDT and YNNKEL (reference sequence). J gave up 5 bases and V 0 bases, and 6 bases lay outside the gene matches.

The chain carries TRBV19 and TRBJ2-7; D gene unclear. In germline, CDR1 is LNHDA, CDR2 SQIVND (reference sequence). V shed 5 bases and J shed 3 bases, with 14 bases lying between them. This CDR3 region has 14 residues. The CDR3 loop is CASSPLERNYEQYF. The CDR3 coding sequence is TGTGCCAGTAGTCCCTTGGAGAGAAACTACGAGCAGTACTTC.

The chain is built from TRBV24-1 and TRBJ1-2; 10 bases agree with TRBD1. The CDR3 contains 16 residues. Germline CDR1 reads KGHDR; CDR2 reads SFDVKD. Trimming removed 4 bases from V and 3 bases from J; junction bases left unmatched: 7. CDR3 amino acids: CATSDTRDRGDYGYTF. As DNA, the CDR3 is TGTGCCACCAGTGACACCCGGGACAGGGGAGACTATGGCTACACCTTC.

The DNA for the CDR3 is TGTGCCAGCATAGTAACAGGTACCTACAATGAGCAGTTCTTC. Translation: CASIVTGTYNEQFF. This chain connects TRBV28 to TRBJ2-1; a possible D gene is TRBD1 (5 bases). The V end lost 7 bases, the J end lost 2 bases, and 12 bases lay between the germline ends. CDR1 MDHEN and CDR2 SYDVKM come from the germline V gene. There are 14 residues in the CDR3.

The genes are TRBV27 and TRBJ1-2, with TRBD1 as a possible D gene (6 bases). Germline CDR1 reads MNHEY; CDR2 reads SMNVEV (reference sequence). V dropped 5 bases and J dropped 2 bases, with 15 bases sitting between them. This CDR3 comprises 15 residues. The CDR3 here is CASSPSRGGNYGYTF. DNA for the CDR3: TGTGCCAGCAGTCCATCCAGGGGCGGGAACTATGGCTACACCTTC.

The genes are TRBV30 and TRBJ1-6; 7 nucleotides agree with TRBD1. The CDR3 contains 14 residues. Germline CDR1 reads GTSNPN; CDR2 reads SVGIG (reference sequence). Trimming cost V 2 bases and J 4 bases; bases outside gene matches: 2. CDR3 residues: CAWSRDSYNSPLHF. The CDR3 DNA reads as TGTGCCTGGAGTCGGGACAGTTATAATTCACCCCTCCACTTT.

V gene TRBV11-3 combines with J gene TRBJ2-7; a possible D gene is TRBD2 (6 bases). Germline V gene lookup returns CDR1 SGHNT and CDR2 YENEEA. The CDR3 loop spans 14 amino acids. Trimming removed 1 base at V and 5 bases at J, with 12 bases between. The chain's CDR3 is CASSLGIAVHEQYF. The CDR3 nucleotides read TGTGCCAGCAGCTTAGGGATAGCGGTCCACGAGCAGTACTTC.

The rearrangement uses TRBV6-4 and TRBJ1-2, with 11 positions matching TRBD1. Germline CDR1 is MRHNA and CDR2 is SNTAGT. The CDR3 spans 12 residues. V gave up 6 bases and J gave up 10 bases; unmatched junction bases: 4. CDR3 DNA: TGTGCCAGCAGAGATGGACAGGGGGCCTACACCTTC. The encoded protein is CASRDGQGAYTF.

The table lists this clone with a count of one. The CDR3 loop is CASSHLTGVGETQYF. In DNA form, the CDR3 reads TGCGCCAGCAGCCACTTGACAGGGGTCGGGGAGACCCAGTACTTC. The chain is built from TRBV4-1 and TRBJ2-5, with 8 bases matching TRBD1. Germline-derived CDR1 and CDR2 are MGHRA and YSYEKL. The CDR3 is made up of 15 amino acids. The J segment lost 5 bases and the V segment lost 3 bases, leaving 8 bases of the junction unmatched.

This rearrangement joins TRBV5-8 to TRBJ1-5; maybe TRBD1 (6 bases). The V gene's germline CDR1 is SGHTS and CDR2 YDEGEE. Trimming shortened V by 3 bases and J by 5 bases, and 15 bases separated the two germline ends. The CDR3 is 15 amino acids. The CDR3 DNA sequence: TGTGCCAGCAGCTGGGGGCAGGGGCGATATCAGCCCCAGCATTTT. This sequence encodes CASSWGQGRYQPQHF.

The chain joins TRBV6-2 or TRBV6-3 to TRBJ2-3, with a weak D call TRBD1 (5 bases). The CDR3 has 16 amino acids. Germline values: CDR1 MNHEY, CDR2 SVGEGT. Trimming shortened V by 3 bases and J by 0 bases, and 13 bases separated the two germline ends. CDR3 sequence: CASSYVTGWSTDTQYF. CDR3 nucleotide sequence: TGTGCCAGCAGTTATGTTACAGGTTGGAGCACAGATACGCAGTATTTT.

The J gene is TRBJ2-2, the V gene TRBV19, with a weak D call TRBD2 (5 bases). V dropped 3 bases and J dropped 0 bases, with 8 bases sitting between them. This CDR3 spans 15 amino acids. Germline CDR1 and CDR2: LNHDA and SQIVND (reference sequence). CDR3 DNA: TGTGCCAGTAGTATCGCCGGGACGAACACCGGGGAGCTGTTTTTT. Translating gives CASSIAGTNTGELFF.

The chain carries TRBV6-5 and TRBJ2-1; unclear D gene. Per germline, CDR1 MNHEY and CDR2 SVGAGI. Trimming pared 7 bases from V and 6 bases from J, leaving 7 bases between. CDR3 length equals 11 residues. The CDR3 coding sequence is TGTGCCAGCACCCACGGCAATGAGCAGTTCTTC. Its protein product is CASTHGNEQFF.